This passage covers 14 T cell receptor beta chains from one sample sequenced in a study of radiotherapy plus CTLA-4 blockade in lung cancer listed by TCRdb under 2018. The library was built by means of the immunoSEQ multiplex PCR assay. Imported from immuneACCESS, the table was reduced by TCRdb to in-frame sequences with V and J called. These copies leave out some clones; in studies compared against another copy, an unresolved V gene accounts for under half, and the cause of the remainder is not known. For this sample there are roughly 88,000 clones; approximately 83% appear just once. Roughly 0.84% of the sample rests with the top ten. Sequencing was performed on peripheral blood, taken from a patient treated with radiotherapy plus ipilimumab. These receptors all stem from a human donor with non-small cell lung cancer who had stable disease on radiotherapy plus ipilimumab.

The chain has TRBV5-1 and TRBJ2-3; D may correspond to TRBD1 or TRBD2 (5 bases each). The germline V gene encodes CDR1 SGHRS and CDR2 YFSETQ. The CDR3 sequence is 14 residues long. The V end was cut by 0 bases, the J end by 5 bases, with 10 bases between. The DNA of the CDR3 is TGCGCCAGCAGCTTGGGGGACGTGGGAGATACGCAGTATTTT. Translated: CASSLGDVGDTQYF.

A few counts support this clone. The gene calls are TRBV19 and TRBJ1-6, with 8 bases matching TRBD1. CDR3 length: 16 amino acids. The germline V gene encodes CDR1 LNHDA and CDR2 SQIVND (reference sequence). With 5 bases clipped from V and 3 bases from J, the junction kept 6 bases outside the gene matches. The CDR3 DNA reads as TGTGCCAGTAGTGACGGACAGGGCCGCTATAATTCACCCCTCCACTTT. This codes for CASSDGQGRYNSPLHF.

The chain recombines TRBV18 with TRBJ2-7; 9 bases map to TRBD1. The V gene end was trimmed by 6 bases and the J gene end by 6 bases; junction bases not matched to a gene: 12. The CDR3 sequence is 15 residues long. Germline values: CDR1 KGHSH, CDR2 LQKENI. For the CDR3, the DNA is TGTGCCAGCTCCCCAAGTCCCGGGACAGGGATCGAGCAGTACTTC. It specifies CASSPSPGTGIEQYF.

Regarding this clone: An end of the junction differs from the germline gene, which may be a read error. This chain links TRBV5-1 with TRBJ2-7; TRBD1 agrees at 9 bases. The CDR3 runs 14 residues. Germline-derived CDR1 and CDR2 are SGHRS and YFSETQ. CDR3 nucleotides: TGCGCCAGCAGCTCCGGGACAGGGTCCTACGGGCAGTACTTC. It codes for CASSSGTGSYGQYF.

The chain links TRBV7-8 to TRBJ2-1; D ambiguous. CDR1 and CDR2 from the germline V gene are SGHVS and FQNEAQ. With 2 bases removed from V and 6 bases from J, the gap between germline ends came to 8 bases. The CDR3 sequence is 13 residues long. The CDR3: CASSLPVSNEQFF. CDR3 nucleotides: TGTGCCAGCAGCTTACCAGTCTCCAATGAGCAGTTCTTC.

The genes are TRBV7-3 and TRBJ2-6, with 8 bases lining up with TRBD1. CDR1 is SGHTA, CDR2 FQGTGA, per germline. Trimming removed 5 bases from V and 4 bases from J; junction bases left unmatched: 10. CDR3 length equals 17 residues. CDR3: CASSPGPGGPGANVLTF. DNA of the CDR3: TGTGCCAGCAGCCCCGGCCCAGGGGGCCCCGGGGCCAACGTCCTGACTTTC.

The V call is TRBV6-6, the J call TRBJ1-1; 12 bases fit TRBD1. Germline V gene data show CDR1 as MNHNY and CDR2 as SVGAGI (reference sequence). V shed 5 bases and J 4 bases; nucleotides not matched to a gene: 8. The CDR3 is made up of 16 amino acids. CDR3 amino acids: CASSQGDRGLRTEAFF. In DNA form, the CDR3 reads TGTGCCAGCAGTCAAGGGGACAGGGGGCTTCGCACTGAAGCTTTCTTT.

This chain links TRBV30 with TRBJ1-6, with TRBD1 matching over 7 bases. This CDR3 region has 13 residues. Losses at the gene ends were 1 base for V and 9 bases for J; bases not matched to a gene: 3. CDR1 and CDR2 (germline): GTSNPN, SVGIG (reference sequence). The CDR3 sequence is CAWSGQGRSPLHF. DNA for the CDR3: TGTGCCTGGAGTGGACAGGGTCGTTCACCCCTCCACTTT.

The chain carries TRBV6-5 and TRBJ1-1, with TRBD1 identical over 7 bases. The germline gives CDR1 MNHEY, CDR2 SVGAGI. The CDR3 is made up of 14 amino acids. V lost 6 bases and J lost 0; bases outside the gene matches: 4. The CDR3 protein is CASRGTAMNTEAFF. CDR3 in DNA: TGTGCCAGCAGGGGGACAGCAATGAACACTGAAGCTTTCTTT.

This chain connects TRBV12-2 to TRBJ1-6; the D call of TRBD1 is as the table states it, not checked on the DNA. TRBV12-2 is an annotated pseudogene. This CDR3 has 14 amino acids. For the CDR3, the DNA is TGTGCAAGTCCGCACAACAGGGCAAATTCACCCCTCCACTTT. Its translation is CASPHNRANSPLHF.

The chain combines TRBV19 with TRBJ1-1; a possible D gene is TRBD1 (6 bases). Deletions cut 2 bases from V and 4 bases from J, with 17 bases between. Looked up from germline, CDR1 is LNHDA and CDR2 is SQIVND (reference sequence). The CDR3 covers 16 residues. CDR3 region: CASSITSGARGTEAFF. CDR3 sequence (DNA): TGTGCCAGTAGTATAACATCGGGGGCACGGGGCACTGAAGCTTTCTTT.

The chain carries TRBV25-1 and TRBJ2-1; D gene ambiguous. V lost 1 base, J lost 3 bases, and 10 bases lay in between. The CDR3 has 15 amino acids. Per the germline V gene, CDR1 is MGHDK and CDR2 is SYGVNS. The CDR3 nucleotides read TGTGCCAGCAGTGAATCTGGGCAGGTCTACAATGAGCAGTTCTTC. It translates to CASSESGQVYNEQFF.

This clone was seen only once. The chain carries TRBV9 and TRBJ2-1; TRBD2 agrees at 8 bases. Germline trimming cut 1 base from V and 13 bases from J; bases unmatched to any gene: 10. Germline CDR1 and CDR2: SGDLS and YYNGEE. This CDR3 contains 14 residues. The CDR3 region is CASSVMASGRDQFF. The CDR3 DNA follows: TGTGCCAGCAGCGTAATGGCGAGCGGGAGAGACCAGTTCTTC.

The V call is TRBV9, the J call TRBJ2-2; TRBD2 might be the D (6 bases). CDR1 and CDR2 from the germline V gene are SGDLS and YYNGEE. The CDR3 has 17 amino acids. Trimming removed 2 bases at V and 4 bases at J, with 18 bases between. The DNA of the CDR3 is TGTGCCAGCAGCGTTTGGGACTCCGTGCGGAGCACCGGGGAGCTGTTTTTT. This sequence encodes CASSVWDSVRSTGELFF. The whole variable domain, remainder taken from reference TRBV9 and TRBJ2-2, is DSGVTQTPKHLITATGQRVTLRCSPRSGDLSVYWYQQSLDQGLQFLIQYYNGEERAKGNILERFSAQQFPDLHSELNLSSLELGDSALYFCASSVWDSVRSTGELFFGEGSRLTVL.